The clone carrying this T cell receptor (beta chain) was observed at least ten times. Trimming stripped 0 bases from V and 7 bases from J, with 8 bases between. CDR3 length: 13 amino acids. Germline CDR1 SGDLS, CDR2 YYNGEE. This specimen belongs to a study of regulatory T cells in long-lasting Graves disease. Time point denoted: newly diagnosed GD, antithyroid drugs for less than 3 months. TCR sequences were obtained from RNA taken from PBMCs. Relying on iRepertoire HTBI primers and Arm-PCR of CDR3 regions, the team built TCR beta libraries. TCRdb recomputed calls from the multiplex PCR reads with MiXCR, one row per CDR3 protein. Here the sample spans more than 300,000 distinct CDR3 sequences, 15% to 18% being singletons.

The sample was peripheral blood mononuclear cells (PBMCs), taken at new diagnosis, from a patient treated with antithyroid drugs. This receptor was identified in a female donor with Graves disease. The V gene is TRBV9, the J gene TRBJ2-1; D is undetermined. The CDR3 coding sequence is TGTGCCAGCAGCGTAGCTGTGGAGAATGAGCAGTTCTTC. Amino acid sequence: CASSVAVENEQFF.